These T cell receptor beta chains were read from a single sample in a study of tumor-infiltrating lymphocytes in oesophageal squamous cell carcinoma. TCRdb called the reads again in MiXCR, with one record for every CDR3 protein. The table lists more than 10,000 distinct CDR3 sequences, roughly 60% of them singletons. Sequenced: blood. All receptors come from a female donor with esophageal squamous cell carcinoma. Both conserved end residues are part of each CDR3. Fields, in order: V gene, J gene, clone size, D gene, CDR3 DNA, CDR3 protein. A D gene is named only where the DNA matches it firmly. Size values are once, few and many counts, or a class for expanded clones, and some rows have none.

TRBV12-3/TRBV12-4	TRBJ2-1	NA	NA	TGTGCCAGCATCGCCCTTAGCGGCACAGGGGAGCAGTTCTTC	CASIALSGTGEQFF
TRBV7-6	TRBJ2-2	NA	TRBD1	TGTGCCAGCAGCCCAGGGACAGGGGTGGCCGGGGAGCTGTTTTTT	CASSPGTGVAGELFF
TRBV7-3	TRBJ2-7	NA	TRBD2	TGTGCCAGCAGCGAGGGACTAGCGGCCGACGAGCAGTACTTC	CASSEGLAADEQYF
TRBV7-2	TRBJ2-3	NA	NA	TGTGCCAGCAGCGGCCCGGGGGGCCAAGATACGCAGTATTTT	CASSGPGGQDTQYF
TRBV5-1	TRBJ1-2	NA	NA	TGCGCCAGCAGCTTGGCCCTTACCCCCGGTACGGCCTATGGCTACACCTTC	CASSLALTPGTAYGYTF
TRBV7-9	TRBJ2-7	NA	NA	TGTGCCAGCAGCTTAGTGTTTGGGGTCGAGCAGTACTTC	CASSLVFGVEQYF
TRBV11-3	TRBJ1-6	NA	NA	TGTGCCAGCAGTCCGGGGCTCTCCTATAATTCACCCCTCCACTTC	CASSPGLSYNSPLHF
TRBV6-6	TRBJ2-4	NA	NA	TGTGCCAGCAGGGGTCGACAGGACTTACTAGCCAAAAACATTCAGTACTTC	CASRGRQDLLAKNIQYF
TRBV11-3	TRBJ2-5	NA	TRBD1	TGTGCCAGCAGCCAGACAGGGGCAAGGGAGACCCAGTACTTC	CASSQTGARETQYF
TRBV7-2	TRBJ2-1	NA	NA	TGTGCCAGCAGCTTGGTAGCGAAATACAATGAGCAGTTCTTC	CASSLVAKYNEQFF
TRBV11-2	TRBJ2-1	NA	NA	TGTGCCAGCAGAATAACAGGTTCCTCCTACAATGAGCAGTTCTTC	CASRITGSSYNEQFF
TRBV7-2	TRBJ1-1	few	NA	TGTGCCAGCAGCCACTTGCGGGGGGATGAAGCTTTCTTT	CASSHLRGDEAFF
TRBV6-6	TRBJ2-3	NA	NA	TGTGCCACCTCGACAACTAGCACAGATACGCAGTATTTT	CATSTTSTDTQYF
TRBV7-8	TRBJ2-5	once	NA	TGTGCCAGCAGCCGGGACCAAGGGGAGACCCAGTACTTC	CASSRDQGETQYF
TRBV7-3	TRBJ2-1	NA	TRBD2	TGTGCCAGCAGCTCCAATCTAGCGGGAGGGTTCGATGAGCAGTTCTTC	CASSSNLAGGFDEQFF
TRBV7-9	TRBJ1-1	medium-sized	NA	TGTGCCAGCAGCTTAGACGGATTGAACACTGAAGCTTTCTTT	CASSLDGLNTEAFF
TRBV7-9	TRBJ2-5	NA	NA	TGTGCCAGCCTTTGGCTAGCCGGCAATGAGCAGTACTTC	CASLWLAGNEQYF
TRBV7-8	TRBJ2-2	NA	NA	TGTGCCAGCAGCCCTGGACGCAGGAGCACCGGGGAGCTGTTTTTT	CASSPGRRSTGELFF
TRBV5-4	TRBJ2-7	NA	NA	TGTGCCAGCAGCTTGCGGGGGCGGGGGAGGGACTACGAGCAGTACTTC	CASSLRGRGRDYEQYF
TRBV11-2	TRBJ1-2	NA	NA	TGTGCCAGCAGCACACTCCAGCGGGGGTCTAACTATGGCTACACCTTC	CASSTLQRGSNYGYTF
TRBV24-1	TRBJ2-1	NA	NA	TGTGCCACCAGTGACACCCGAAATCTGGGACTCCTCAACTTC	CATSDTRNLGLLNF
TRBV6-1	TRBJ2-1	NA	TRBD2	TGTGCCAGCAGTCTGGGGACTAGCGGGAGGGAATATGAGCAGTTCTTC	CASSLGTSGREYEQFF
TRBV11-3	TRBJ2-3	many	TRBD1	TGTGCCAGCAGCTTACCACGGACAGGGCCAGATACGCAGTATTTT	CASSLPRTGPDTQYF
TRBV25-1	TRBJ2-7	NA	NA	TGTGCCAGCAGTGAAAATCAAGGGCTGCCCTACGAGCAGTACTTC	CASSENQGLPYEQYF
TRBV6-1	TRBJ2-3	few	NA	TGTGCCAGCTCTTCGGGGGCAACGCAGTATTTT	CASSSGATQYF
TRBV6-1	TRBJ1-5	medium-sized	TRBD1	TGTGCCAGCAGTGAAATGGGGACAGGGACGGGTCAGCCCCAGCATTTT	CASSEMGTGTGQPQHF
TRBV6-1	TRBJ2-6	NA	NA	TGTGCCAGCAGTGGTGCAGCTGGGGCCAACGTCCTGACTTTC	CASSGAAGANVLTF
TRBV5-5	TRBJ1-1	NA	NA	TGTGCCAGCAGCTTGGCAGGAGTGCCCACTGAAGCTTTCTTT	CASSLAGVPTEAFF
TRBV6-6	TRBJ2-7	NA	NA	TGTGCCAGTACGGATAAAGGGGGGAGGGGGTTCATTCTCCTGGAGCAGTACTTC	CASTDKGGRGFILLEQYF
TRBV7-7	TRBJ2-2	NA	NA	TGTGCTAGCAGCCGCCTTGGGGTCGGAGCTACGAACACCGGGGAGCTGTTTTTT	CASSRLGVGATNTGELFF
TRBV7-9	TRBJ1-1	NA	NA	TGTGCCAGCAGCAAGGGAGAGGGGAACACTGAAGCTTTCTTT	CASSKGEGNTEAFF
TRBV7-8	TRBJ2-5	few	TRBD1	TGTGCCAGTCAGACAGGGGGCACCCTCCAAGAGACCCAGTACTTC	CASQTGGTLQETQYF
TRBV4-1	TRBJ2-7	NA	NA	TGCGCCAGCAGCCAAGATTCTTCCTCCTTTCGAGGCGAGCAGTACTTC	CASSQDSSSFRGEQYF
TRBV5-1	TRBJ1-6	many	NA	TGCGCCAGCAGCCCGGGGGGTGCGCCACCCCTCCACTTT	CASSPGGAPPLHF
TRBV5-1	TRBJ2-1	NA	TRBD2	TGCGCCAGCAGCGCTCCGGGACTAGCAGATGAGCAGTTCTTC	CASSAPGLADEQFF
TRBV7-4	TRBJ2-1	NA	TRBD2	TGTGCCAGCAGCTTTGTCAGCGGGAGTGCCTACAATGAGCAGTTCTTC	CASSFVSGSAYNEQFF
TRBV7-6	TRBJ2-7	NA	NA	TGTGCCAGCAGCCCCTTGGGGTCCTACGAGCAGTACTTC	CASSPLGSYEQYF
TRBV6-2/TRBV6-3	TRBJ2-7	NA	TRBD1	TGTGCCAGCAGCGATGGGACAGGAGTCTCCTACGAGCAGTACTTC	CASSDGTGVSYEQYF
TRBV7-3	TRBJ2-2	NA	NA	TGTGCCAGCAGCCCTAAAACTAGTGGTACCGGGGAGCTGTTTTTT	CASSPKTSGTGELFF
TRBV12-3/TRBV12-4	TRBJ2-7	NA	NA	TGTGCCAGCAGTTCCCCCCCCGTAAAGCAGTACTTC	CASSSPPVKQYF
TRBV7-8	TRBJ2-7	large	NA	TGTGCCAGCAGCTTAGTAATAGGGCTCTACGAGCAGTACTTC	CASSLVIGLYEQYF
TRBV4-2	TRBJ2-3	NA	TRBD2	TGTGCCAGCAGCCAAGATGGGACTAGTGCCACAGATACGCAGTATTTT	CASSQDGTSATDTQYF
TRBV11-3	TRBJ2-5	NA	TRBD2	TGTGCCAGCAGCGCGGGAGGAGGGAGTCAGGAGACCCAGTACTTC	CASSAGGGSQETQYF
TRBV5-6	TRBJ1-1	many	NA	TGTGCCAGCAGCTTGGCTTCAGGACAAATGAACACTGAAGCTTTCTTT	CASSLASGQMNTEAFF
TRBV6-1	TRBJ2-6	NA	TRBD2	TGTGCCAGCAAGGAGTTAGCGGGAGCTGGGGCCAACGTCCTGACTTTC	CASKELAGAGANVLTF
TRBV7-1	TRBJ2-1	NA	TRBD2	TGTGCCAGCAGCACATTCAGGGCGGGAGGACTCAATGAGCAGTTCTTC	CASSTFRAGGLNEQFF
TRBV7-2	TRBJ2-4	NA	TRBD2	TGTGCCAGTAGCTTAGTCGGAGCGGGAGGAAGGAATGAGCAGTACTTC	CASSLVGAGGRNEQYF
TRBV6-1	TRBJ1-1	many	NA	TGTGCCAGCAGACAGCTCTACATGAACACTGAAGCTTTCTTT	CASRQLYMNTEAFF
TRBV12-3/TRBV12-4	TRBJ1-5	medium-sized	NA	TGTGCCAGCAGTTTGTACGGCAGCAATCAGCCCCAGCATTTT	CASSLYGSNQPQHF